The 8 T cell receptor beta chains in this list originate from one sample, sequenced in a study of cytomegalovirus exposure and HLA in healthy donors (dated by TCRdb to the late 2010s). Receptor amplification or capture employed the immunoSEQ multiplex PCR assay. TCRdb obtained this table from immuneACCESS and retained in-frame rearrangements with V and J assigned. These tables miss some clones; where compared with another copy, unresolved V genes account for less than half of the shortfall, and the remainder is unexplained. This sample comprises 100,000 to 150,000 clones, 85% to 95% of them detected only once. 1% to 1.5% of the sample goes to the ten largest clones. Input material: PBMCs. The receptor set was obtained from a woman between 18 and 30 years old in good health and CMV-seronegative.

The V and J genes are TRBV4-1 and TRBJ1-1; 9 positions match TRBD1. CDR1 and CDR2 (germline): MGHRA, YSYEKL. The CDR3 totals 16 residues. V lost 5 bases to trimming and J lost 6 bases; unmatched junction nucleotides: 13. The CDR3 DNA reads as TGCGCCAGCAGCGTCACCGGGACAGGGTTCTTCTCTGAAGCTTTCTTT. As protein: CASSVTGTGFFSEAFF.

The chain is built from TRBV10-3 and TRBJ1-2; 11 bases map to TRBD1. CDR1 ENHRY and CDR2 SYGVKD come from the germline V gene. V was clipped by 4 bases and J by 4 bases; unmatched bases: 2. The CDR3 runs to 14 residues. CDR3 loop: CAISGTGGSYGYTF. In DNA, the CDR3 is TGTGCCATCAGTGGGACAGGGGGCTCCTATGGCTACACCTTC.

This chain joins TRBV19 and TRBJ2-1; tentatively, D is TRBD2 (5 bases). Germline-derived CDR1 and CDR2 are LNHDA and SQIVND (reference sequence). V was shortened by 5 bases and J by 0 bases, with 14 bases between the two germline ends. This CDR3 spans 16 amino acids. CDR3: CASSQRLSSSYNEQFF. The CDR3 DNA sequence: TGTGCCAGTAGTCAACGACTATCGAGCTCCTACAATGAGCAGTTCTTC.

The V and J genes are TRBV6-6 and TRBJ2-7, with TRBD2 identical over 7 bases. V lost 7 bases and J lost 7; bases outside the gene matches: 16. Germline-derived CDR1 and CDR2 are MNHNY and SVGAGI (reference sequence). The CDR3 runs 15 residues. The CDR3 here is CASTISRDYIREQYF. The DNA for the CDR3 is TGTGCCAGCACTATAAGCCGGGACTATATTAGGGAGCAGTACTTC.

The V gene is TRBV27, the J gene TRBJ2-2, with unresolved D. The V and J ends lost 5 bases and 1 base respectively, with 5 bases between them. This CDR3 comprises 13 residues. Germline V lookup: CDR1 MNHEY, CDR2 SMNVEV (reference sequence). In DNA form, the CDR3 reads TGTGCCAGCAGTCAACAGAACACCGGGGAGCTGTTTTTT. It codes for CASSQQNTGELFF.

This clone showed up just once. CDR3 coding DNA: TGTGCCAGCAGTTTTAGGGTTTACCCGGGGTTTCGCAATCAGCCCCAGCATTTT. Translation: CASSFRVYPGFRNQPQHF. V usage is TRBV28 and J usage is TRBJ1-5; D gene ambiguous. This CDR3 comprises 18 residues. Germline lookup yields CDR1 MDHEN and CDR2 SYDVKM. The V end lost 3 bases, the J end lost 2 bases, and 20 bases lay between the germline ends.

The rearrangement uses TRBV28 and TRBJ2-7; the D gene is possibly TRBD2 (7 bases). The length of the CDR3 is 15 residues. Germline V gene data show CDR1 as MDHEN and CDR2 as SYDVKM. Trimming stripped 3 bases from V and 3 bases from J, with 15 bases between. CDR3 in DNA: TGTGCCAGCAGTTTTTCCGGCGGGGGCCTCTACGAGCAGTACTTC. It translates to CASSFSGGGLYEQYF.

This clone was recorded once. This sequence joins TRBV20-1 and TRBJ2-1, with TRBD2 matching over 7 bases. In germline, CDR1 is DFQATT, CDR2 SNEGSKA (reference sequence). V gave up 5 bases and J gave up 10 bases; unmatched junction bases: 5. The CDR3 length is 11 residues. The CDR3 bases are TGCAGTGCTGGGGGGAGGGAAGAGCAGTTCTTC. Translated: CSAGGREEQFF.